The TCR beta chain under discussion was sequenced for a study of blood T cell repertoires in COVID-19 (dated by TCRdb to 2018 to 2020). About the study as a whole: Collaborator samples came from the United States, Italy and Spain and covered acute and convalescent phases of COVID-19. The material from the prospective study consisted of cDNA or gDNA derived from T cells, B-cell-depleted T cells, or PBMCs. Subjects who had been exposed to COVID-19, were actively infected with it, or had recovered from it provided the deeply sampled blood TCRbeta repertoires that made up the dataset. The repertoires were made available in a free public database intended to serve as a resource for research on the immune response to SARS-CoV-2. Samples were obtained from the ongoing ImmuneRACE study (first 160 participants) and from 1,254 subjects provided by 6 global collaborators. The sample metadata nearly always contained a de-identified subject ID, COVID-19 status, age in years and sex. Where available, HLA class I and class II types were obtained from metadata supplied by the sample provider rather than from assay-based typing.

Whole blood was collected in K2EDTA tubes by collaborating institutions according to the institutions' own protocols. For TCRbeta analysis, collaborators shipped samples in one of three forms: frozen whole blood, isolated PBMCs, or DNA extracted from either of those sample types. Paper-wide results and their limitations: The quantity of clinical and demographic metadata differed by source and by participant and was supplied without curation.

The CDR1 and CDR2 encoded by the germline V gene are SGHRS and YFSETQ. The CDR3 measures 15 amino acids from cysteine to phenylalanine. CDR3 DNA only is kept here, 45 bases in frame from base 1. Deletion took 0 bases off V and 4 bases off J, with a span of 11 bases between the germline ends. This clone was seen a few times. Which antigen it targets is not known. Per-base qualities were not stored, and no clone one base away is much larger. The immunoSEQ Assay, a bias-controlled multiplex PCR, was used to amplify TCRbeta CDR3 regions from genomic DNA. As for the original processing: The number of nucleated cells in each sample was estimated from the amplification of reference gene primers within the assay. To quantify the absolute abundance of each unique TCRbeta CDR3 rearrangement, sequence reads were collapsed and filtered. Productive Simpson clonality was computed per sample as the square root of Simpson's diversity index over productive rearrangements. TCRdb re-hosts the immuneACCESS table, in-frame sequences only. Its copies lack some clones; in the studies checked, an unresolved V gene accounts for under half of them, and the cause for the rest is not known. The V and J calls and clone size are taken from that table; D and trimming were inferred from the DNA. Counted in this sample were about half a million clones; approximately 85% of them appeared once. Approximately 3% of the sample belongs to the ten largest clones.

Recombination joined TRBV5-1 with TRBJ1-3; the D gene identity is not certain. The material sequenced was peripheral blood. The receptor comes from a human donor in a cohort sampled during active COVID-19. The sequence in DNA is TGCGCCAGCAGCTTGGGGCCCAGCGGGGGAAACACCATATATTTT. The resulting protein is CASSLGPSGGNTIYF. Beyond the CDR3, the reference TRBV5-1 and TRBJ1-3 genes provide the residues; the full variable domain reads: KAGVTQTPRYLIKTRGQQVTLSCSPISGHRSVSWYQQTPGQGLQFLFEYFSETQRNKGNFPGRFSGRQFSNSRSEMNVSTLELGDSALYLCASSLGPSGGNTIYFGEGSWLTVV.